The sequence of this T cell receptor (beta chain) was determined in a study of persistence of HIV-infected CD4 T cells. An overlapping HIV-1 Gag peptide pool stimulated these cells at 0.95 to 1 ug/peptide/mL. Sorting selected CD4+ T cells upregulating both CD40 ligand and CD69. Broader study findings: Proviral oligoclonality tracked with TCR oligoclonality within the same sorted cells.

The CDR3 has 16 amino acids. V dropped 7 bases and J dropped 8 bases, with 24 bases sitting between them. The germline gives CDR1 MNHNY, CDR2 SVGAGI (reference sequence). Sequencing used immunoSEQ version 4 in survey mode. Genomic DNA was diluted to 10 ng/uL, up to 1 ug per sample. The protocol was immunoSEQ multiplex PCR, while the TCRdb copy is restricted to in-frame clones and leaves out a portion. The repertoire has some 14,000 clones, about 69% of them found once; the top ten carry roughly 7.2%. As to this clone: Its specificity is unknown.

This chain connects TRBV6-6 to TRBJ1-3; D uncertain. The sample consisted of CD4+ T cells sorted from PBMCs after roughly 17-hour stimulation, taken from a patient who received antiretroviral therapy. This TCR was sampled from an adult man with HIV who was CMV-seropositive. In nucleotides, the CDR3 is TGTGCCAGCACCACGAGGGAAAAGGTGGCCGGGGACACCATATATTTT. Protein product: CASTTREKVAGDTIYF.